The 17 T cell receptor beta chains below were found in one sample sequenced in a study of T cell repertoires in cytomegalovirus infection. Antigens of these TCRs are unknown. Using its own MiXCR run on the reads, TCRdb lists one record per CDR3 protein. Of fewer than 350,000 distinct CDR3 sequences listed, about 29% were seen once; the top ten hold about 19%. The sequencing used cultured PBMCs, collected from culture after CMV antigen stimulation. These TCRs come from a human donor in good health (CMV status not recorded). Some clones in this sample may be carry-over from other donors' samples.

The chain employs TRBV2 and TRBJ2-2; 9 nucleotides line up with TRBD1. CDR1 and CDR2 from the germline V gene are SNHLY and FYNNEI. This CDR3 comprises 13 residues. J gave up 7 bases and V 6 bases, and 3 bases lay outside the gene matches. The CDR3 region is CASRGQGGGELFF. CDR3 nucleotides: TGTGCCAGCAGGGGACAGGGCGGCGGGGAGCTGTTTTTT.

This chain links TRBV20-1 with TRBJ2-7; 14 bases match TRBD2. The V segment lost 0 bases and the J segment 4 bases; nucleotides outside the gene matches: 8. Germline V gene sequence: CDR1 DFQATT, CDR2 SNEGSKA (reference sequence). This CDR3 is built from 17 residues. CDR3 nucleotide sequence: TGCAGTGCTAGAGATGTGAGGACTAGCGGGAGGAGTTACGAGCAGTACTTC. It specifies CSARDVRTSGRSYEQYF.

The chain is built from TRBV7-3 and TRBJ1-1; the D is unclear. The CDR3 is 14 residues long. Germline CDR1 reads SGHTA; CDR2 reads FQGTGA. Trimming removed 10 bases at V and 0 bases at J, with 15 bases between. The CDR3 DNA is TGTGCCACCAAAAAGTCTGGGATGAACACTGAAGCTTTCTTT. This gives the protein CATKKSGMNTEAFF.

The chain recombines TRBV29-1 with TRBJ2-5, with 9 nucleotides matching TRBD1. The CDR3 spans 14 residues. J was trimmed by 5 bases and V by 5 bases; bases with no gene match: 9. Germline V lookup: CDR1 SQVTM, CDR2 ANQGSEA. The CDR3 spells CSVMETGGYETQYF. In DNA form, the CDR3 reads TGCAGCGTTATGGAGACAGGGGGTTATGAGACCCAGTACTTC.

V gene TRBV12-3 or TRBV12-4 combines with J gene TRBJ2-7, with D hard to call. The V and J ends lost 6 bases and 4 bases respectively, with 34 bases between them. CDR3 size: 20 residues. The DNA for the CDR3 is TGTGCCAGCAGCTCGAGCCCTTTTGCGGTTCCTCCCCGGCCCATTTACGAGCAGTACTTC. This sequence encodes CASSSSPFAVPPRPIYEQYF.

Comments on this clonotype: A clone one base away is much larger, so this may be a read error. This chain uses TRBV5-4 with TRBJ1-1; D unclear. Germline V lookup: CDR1 SGHNT, CDR2 YYREEE (reference sequence). Trimming removed 0 bases from V and 3 bases from J, with 3 bases in between. This CDR3 spans 12 amino acids. The CDR3 reads CASSLEDTEAFF. In DNA, the CDR3 is TGTGCCAGCAGCTTGGAGGACACTGAAGCTTTCTTT.

The chain combines TRBV11-2 with TRBJ1-6; D possibly corresponds to TRBD1 (5 bases). The ends were cut back, 1 base at V and 10 bases at J, with 11 bases in the middle. The CDR3 is 14 residues long. Germline CDR1 reads SGHAT; CDR2 reads FQNNGV. The CDR3 DNA sequence: TGTGCCAGCAGCTTAGGGCAGGGCGTATCACCCCTCCACTTT. Residues: CASSLGQGVSPLHF. Using reference TRBV11-2 and TRBJ1-6 for the parts outside the CDR3, the full variable domain is EAGVAQSPRYKIIEKRQSVAFWCNPISGHATLYWYQQILGQGPKLLIQFQNNGVVDDSQLPKDRFSAERLKGVDSTLKIQPAKLEDSAVYLCASSLGQGVSPLHFGNGTRLTVT.

This chain joins TRBV19 and TRBJ1-1; TRBD1 agrees at 8 bases. V dropped 6 bases and J dropped 5; count of bases not matched to a gene: 8. Germline CDR1 and CDR2: LNHDA and SQIVND (reference sequence). The CDR3 covers 14 residues. CDR3 nucleotides: TGTGCCAGTAGCTTAAGACAGGGGTGGACTGAAGCTTTCTTT. Translation gives CASSLRQGWTEAFF.

This clonotype has only a few counts. At one end, the junction sequence differs from germline, possibly due to a read error. The chain carries TRBV6-2 or TRBV6-3 and TRBJ1-4; 9 bases fit TRBD1. The CDR3 is 15 residues long. Germline V CDR1 and CDR2: MNHEY, SVGEGT. The CDR3 protein is CASSDSGTGFPILFF. The CDR3 DNA is TGTGCCAGCAGTGACTCCGGGACAGGGTTTCCAATACTGTTTTTT.

The chain's CDR3 is CASSPAGALNTEAFF. DNA of the CDR3: TGTGCCAGCAGCCCGGCAGGGGCCCTGAACACTGAAGCTTTCTTT. V usage is TRBV7-8 and J usage is TRBJ1-1; D is possibly TRBD1 (6 bases). V lost 5 bases and J 0 bases, leaving 13 bases between the germline ends. Per germline, CDR1 SGHVS and CDR2 FQNEAQ. The CDR3 contains 15 residues.

The rearrangement joins TRBV6-1 to TRBJ1-6; tentatively, D is TRBD1 (6 bases). Per the germline V gene, CDR1 is MNHNS and CDR2 is SASEGT. V shed 4 bases and J shed 8 bases, with 9 bases lying between them. The CDR3 is 13 residues long. The CDR3 spells CASSVRGDSPLHF. The CDR3 bases are TGTGCCAGCAGTGTCAGGGGAGATTCACCCCTCCACTTT.

The gene calls are TRBV7-2 and TRBJ2-3, with 12 bases matching TRBD2. The CDR3 has 16 amino acids. Germline-derived CDR1 and CDR2 are SGHTA and FQGNSA. The V and J ends lost 3 bases and 1 base, in that order; junction bases with no gene match: 2. CDR3 residues: CASSFWTSGGTDTQYF. The CDR3 DNA reads TGTGCCAGCAGCTTTTGGACTAGCGGGGGCACAGATACGCAGTATTTT.

The rearrangement uses TRBV6-6 and TRBJ2-3; D call uncertain. V was pared by 2 bases and J by 1 base, with 13 bases between. The CDR3 runs 16 residues. Germline V gene lookup returns CDR1 MNHNY and CDR2 SVGAGI (reference sequence). The CDR3 DNA reads as TGTGCCAGCAGTTACCCTGGCGGCCCTGGCACAGATACGCAGTATTTT. Protein: CASSYPGGPGTDTQYF.

The V and J genes are TRBV7-9 and TRBJ2-7, with 9 positions matching TRBD1. Germline V gives CDR1 SEHNR, CDR2 FQNEAQ (reference sequence). CDR3 length equals 13 residues. Trimming at V came to 4 bases and at J to 6 bases, leaving 4 bases not matched to a gene. The CDR3 loop reads CASSWDRVSEQYF. The CDR3 region has the DNA TGTGCCAGCAGCTGGGACAGGGTGAGCGAGCAGTACTTC.

This clonotype was recorded at least ten times. The chain recombines TRBV27 with TRBJ1-6; the D is unclear. Germline V gene sequence: CDR1 MNHEY, CDR2 SMNVEV (reference sequence). The V gene lost 6 bases and the J gene lost 1 base, with 16 bases spanning the gap. The CDR3 totals 17 residues. CDR3 bases: TGTGCCAGCAGCCGTGGTGTGGGAAGGTCCTATAATTCACCCCTCCACTTT. Protein product: CASSRGVGRSYNSPLHF.

This clonotype appeared a few times. The V and J genes are TRBV7-2 and TRBJ1-5; D perhaps matches TRBD1 (5 bases). The CDR3 extends over 15 amino acids. Trimming left V 1 base short and J 2 bases short, with 9 bases between. Germline V gene data show CDR1 as SGHTA and CDR2 as FQGNSA. The CDR3 DNA is TGTGCCAGCAGCTTAGTCACAGGCCGCAATCAGCCCCAGCATTTT. Translated, it gives CASSLVTGRNQPQHF.

This clonotype was picked up a small number of times. The CDR3 reads CASSLGFSLTKNTGELFF. CDR3 bases: TGTGCCAGCAGCTTGGGATTTAGCCTCACCAAGAACACCGGGGAGCTGTTTTTT. The gene calls are TRBV7-3 and TRBJ2-2; D remains ambiguous. V lost 3 bases and J 1 base, leaving 18 bases between the germline ends. Germline CDR1 is SGHTA and CDR2 is FQGTGA. The CDR3 is made up of 18 amino acids.